A selection of T cell receptor beta chains follows, all from one sample in a study of sequential checkpoint blockade in melanoma. TCRdb keeps only in-frame clones here, not all; method: immunoSEQ multiplex PCR. The sample lists thousands of clones, approximately 48% seen once, with roughly 29% in the top ten. The sequences come from CD8+ T cells sorted from blood (inferred from file names), collected from a patient given nivolumab and ipilimumab in sequence. The receptor set was obtained from a human patient with melanoma. Some clones in this sample may be carry-over from other donors' samples. Each CDR3 is given with its conserved first and last residue. A D gene is named only where the DNA matches it firmly. Clone size is shown for a subset of rows, as once, few, many or a class of expanded clone.

cdr3_aa: CASSLSSTGGDGNYGYTF; cdr3_nt: TGTGCCAGCAGCCTCTCCAGTACAGGGGGCGATGGTAACTATGGCTACACCTTC; d_call: TRBD1; v_call: TRBV7-9; clone_size: few; j_call: TRBJ1-2
cdr3_aa: CASTHSGGGNTEAFF; cdr3_nt: TGTGCCAGCACTCACTCTGGGGGAGGGAACACTGAAGCTTTCTTT; d_call: -; v_call: TRBV6-1; clone_size: -; j_call: TRBJ1-1
cdr3_aa: CASSGLAGEFNEQFF; cdr3_nt: TGTGCCAGCAGTGGACTAGCGGGGGAGTTCAATGAGCAGTTCTTC; d_call: TRBD2; v_call: TRBV6-5; clone_size: -; j_call: TRBJ2-1
cdr3_aa: CSALYLVEQYF; cdr3_nt: TGCAGTGCCCTCTACTTGGTCGAGCAGTACTTC; d_call: -; v_call: TRBV20-1; clone_size: few; j_call: TRBJ2-7
cdr3_aa: CATSRESRGYEQYF; cdr3_nt: TGTGCCACCAGCAGAGAAAGCAGGGGATACGAGCAGTACTTC; d_call: -; v_call: TRBV15; clone_size: large; j_call: TRBJ2-7
cdr3_aa: CASSQPLNSYEQYF; cdr3_nt: TGCGCCAGCAGCCAACCCCTTAACTCCTACGAGCAGTACTTC; d_call: -; v_call: TRBV4-1; clone_size: -; j_call: TRBJ2-7
cdr3_aa: CASSKWPSGESSYEQYF; cdr3_nt: TGTGCCAGCAGCAAATGGCCTAGCGGGGAAAGCTCCTACGAGCAGTACTTC; d_call: TRBD2; v_call: TRBV7-9; clone_size: -; j_call: TRBJ2-7
cdr3_aa: CASSFNNSPLHF; cdr3_nt: TGTGCCAGCAGCTTCAATAATTCACCCCTCCACTTT; d_call: -; v_call: TRBV5-6; clone_size: -; j_call: TRBJ1-6
cdr3_aa: CASSLDFPNNEQFF; cdr3_nt: TGTGCCAGCAGCCTGGACTTCCCTAACAATGAGCAGTTCTTC; d_call: -; v_call: TRBV11-2; clone_size: few; j_call: TRBJ2-1
cdr3_aa: CASSSWGGPAFF; cdr3_nt: TGTGCCAGCAGCTCGTGGGGGGGACCTGCTTTCTTT; d_call: -; v_call: TRBV27; clone_size: -; j_call: TRBJ1-1
cdr3_aa: CASGDRGYTGELFF; cdr3_nt: TGTGCCAGCGGAGACAGGGGGTACACCGGGGAGCTGTTTTTT; d_call: TRBD1; v_call: TRBV27; clone_size: few; j_call: TRBJ2-2
cdr3_aa: CASSSGHTYEQYF; cdr3_nt: TGTGCCAGCAGTTCGGGACACACCTACGAGCAGTACTTC; d_call: -; v_call: TRBV27; clone_size: -; j_call: TRBJ2-7
cdr3_aa: CASSSDGRNTEAFF; cdr3_nt: TGTGCCAGCAGCTCCGATGGGCGGAACACTGAAGCTTTCTTT; d_call: -; v_call: TRBV11-2; clone_size: few; j_call: TRBJ1-1
cdr3_aa: CASSQREGVDNEKLFF; cdr3_nt: TGTGCCAGCAGCCAGAGGGAGGGGGTGGATAATGAAAAACTGTTTTTT; d_call: -; v_call: TRBV7-4; clone_size: -; j_call: TRBJ1-4
cdr3_aa: CASSISVGQGYSYEQYF; cdr3_nt: TGTGCCAGTAGTATCTCGGTCGGACAGGGGTACTCCTACGAGCAGTACTTC; d_call: TRBD1; v_call: TRBV19; clone_size: few; j_call: TRBJ2-7
cdr3_aa: CASSPGLNTEAFF; cdr3_nt: TGTGCCAGCAGCCCCGGGTTGAACACTGAAGCTTTCTTT; d_call: -; v_call: TRBV7-2; clone_size: -; j_call: TRBJ1-1
cdr3_aa: CASSLAGGRHEQFF; cdr3_nt: TGTGCCAGCAGTCTAGCGGGGGGGCGGCATGAGCAGTTCTTC; d_call: TRBD2; v_call: TRBV7-3; clone_size: few; j_call: TRBJ2-1
cdr3_aa: CASSTTDRVSYEQYF; cdr3_nt: TGTGCCAGCAGCACGACAGACAGGGTCTCCTACGAGCAGTACTTC; d_call: TRBD1; v_call: TRBV5-8; clone_size: few; j_call: TRBJ2-7
cdr3_aa: CASMDILSSYEQYF; cdr3_nt: TGTGCCAGTATGGACATCTTATCATCCTACGAGCAGTACTTC; d_call: -; v_call: TRBV19; clone_size: many; j_call: TRBJ2-7
cdr3_aa: CASSLSGGYREQYF; cdr3_nt: TGTGCCAGCAGTTTAAGTGGGGGGTATAGGGAGCAGTACTTC; d_call: -; v_call: TRBV27; clone_size: -; j_call: TRBJ2-7
cdr3_aa: CASSPPGRGREKLFF; cdr3_nt: TGTGCCAGCAGCCCACCCGGCAGGGGTCGGGAAAAACTGTTTTTT; d_call: -; v_call: TRBV7-9; clone_size: -; j_call: TRBJ1-4
cdr3_aa: CASSPPGQAYGYTF; cdr3_nt: TGTGCCAGCAGCCCCCCGGGACAGGCCTATGGCTACACCTTC; d_call: TRBD1; v_call: TRBV7-9; clone_size: few; j_call: TRBJ1-2
cdr3_aa: CASRALEGGNSPLHF; cdr3_nt: TGTGCCAGCAGGGCCCTCGAGGGAGGGAATTCACCCCTCCACTTT; d_call: -; v_call: TRBV10-3; clone_size: -; j_call: TRBJ1-6
cdr3_aa: CASKPGQGARQETQYF; cdr3_nt: TGTGCCAGCAAGCCGGGACAGGGGGCTCGCCAAGAGACCCAGTACTTC; d_call: TRBD1; v_call: TRBV2; clone_size: few; j_call: TRBJ2-5
cdr3_aa: CASRLSLATHARNTIYF; cdr3_nt: TGTGCCAGCAGGCTCTCGTTAGCTACACACGCACGAAACACCATATATTTT; d_call: -; v_call: TRBV21-1; clone_size: -; j_call: TRBJ1-3
cdr3_aa: CASSLEGEVQPQHF; cdr3_nt: TGTGCCAGCAGTTTGGAGGGAGAGGTTCAGCCCCAGCATTTT; d_call: -; v_call: TRBV28; clone_size: -; j_call: TRBJ1-5
cdr3_aa: CASRGSRVGSNSPLHF; cdr3_nt: TGTGCCAGCAGGGGAAGCAGGGTCGGGTCTAATTCACCCCTCCACTTT; d_call: -; v_call: TRBV6-6; clone_size: few; j_call: TRBJ1-6
cdr3_aa: CASSLLGQGNGNQPQHF; cdr3_nt: TGTGCCAGCAGTTTACTGGGACAGGGCAACGGCAATCAGCCCCAGCATTTT; d_call: TRBD1; v_call: TRBV27; clone_size: -; j_call: TRBJ1-5
cdr3_aa: CASSRGGYDEQYF; cdr3_nt: TGTGCCAGCAGTAGAGGGGGATATGACGAGCAGTACTTC; d_call: -; v_call: TRBV28; clone_size: few; j_call: TRBJ2-7